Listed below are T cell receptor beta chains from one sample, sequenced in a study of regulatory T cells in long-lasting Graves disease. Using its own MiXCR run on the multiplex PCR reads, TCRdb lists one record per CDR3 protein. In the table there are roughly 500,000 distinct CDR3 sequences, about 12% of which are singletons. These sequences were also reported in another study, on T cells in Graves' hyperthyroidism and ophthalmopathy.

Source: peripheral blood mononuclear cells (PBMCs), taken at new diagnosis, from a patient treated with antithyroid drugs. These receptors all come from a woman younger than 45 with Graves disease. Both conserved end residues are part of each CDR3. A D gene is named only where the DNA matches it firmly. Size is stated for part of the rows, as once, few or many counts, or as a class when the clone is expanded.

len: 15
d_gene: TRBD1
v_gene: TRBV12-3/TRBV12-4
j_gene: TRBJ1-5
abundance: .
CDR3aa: CASSSGGQGERPQHF
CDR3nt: TGTGCCAGCAGCAGCGGAGGACAGGGTGAGAGGCCCCAGCATTTT

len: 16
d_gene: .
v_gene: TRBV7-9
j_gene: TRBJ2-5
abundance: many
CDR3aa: CASSLVSIYREETQYF
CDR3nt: TGTGCCAGCAGCTTAGTCAGTATATACAGAGAAGAGACCCAGTACTTC

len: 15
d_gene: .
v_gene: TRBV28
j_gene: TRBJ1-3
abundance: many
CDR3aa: CASSRQVVPGNTIYF
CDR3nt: TGTGCCAGCAGTAGGCAGGTAGTCCCTGGAAACACCATATATTTT

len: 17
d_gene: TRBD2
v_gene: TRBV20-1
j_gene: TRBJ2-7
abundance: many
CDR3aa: CSAKPPTSGRPQVVQYF
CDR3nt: TGCAGTGCTAAACCCCCGACTAGCGGGAGACCCCAGGTTGTGCAGTACTTC

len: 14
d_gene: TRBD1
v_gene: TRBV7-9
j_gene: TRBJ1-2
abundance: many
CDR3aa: CATHTGQLNYGYTF
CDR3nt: TGTGCCACACACACGGGACAGCTAAACTATGGCTACACCTTC

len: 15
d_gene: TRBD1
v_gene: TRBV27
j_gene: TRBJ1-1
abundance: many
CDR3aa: CASSSIRQGNTEAFF
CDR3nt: TGTGCCAGCAGTTCAATCAGACAGGGGAACACTGAAGCTTTCTTT

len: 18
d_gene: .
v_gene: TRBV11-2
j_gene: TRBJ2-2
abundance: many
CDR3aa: CASSLYSGLLIETGELFF
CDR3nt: TGTGCCAGCAGCTTATACTCGGGCCTCCTAATAGAGACCGGGGAGCTGTTTTTT

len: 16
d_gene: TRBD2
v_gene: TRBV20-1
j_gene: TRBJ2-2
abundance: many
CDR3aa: CSARDAGGPITGELFF
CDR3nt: TGCAGTGCTAGAGATGCGGGAGGGCCGATCACCGGGGAGCTGTTTTTT

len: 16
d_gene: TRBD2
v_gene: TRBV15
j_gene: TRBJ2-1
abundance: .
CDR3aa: CATSRGGTSGRNEQFF
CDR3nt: TGTGCCACCAGCAGAGGAGGGACTAGCGGCCGCAATGAGCAGTTCTTC

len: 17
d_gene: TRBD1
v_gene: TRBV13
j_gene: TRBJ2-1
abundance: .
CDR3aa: CASSQGTGGDGNNEQFF
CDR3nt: TGTGCCAGCAGCCAAGGGACAGGGGGAGATGGTAACAATGAGCAGTTCTTC